Shown below are 20 T cell receptor beta chains from a single sample sequenced in a study of T cell repertoires in cytomegalovirus infection. The antigens of these receptors remain unknown. One entry per CDR3 protein results from TCRdb running MiXCR on the reads. The profile shows 450,000 to 600,000 distinct CDR3 sequences, 30% to 40% of them singletons. This specimen consisted of cultured PBMCs, obtained from culture after CMV antigen stimulation. Every receptor here comes from a human donor in good health (CMV status not recorded). Some clones in this sample may be carry-over from other donors' samples.

The chain has TRBV19 and TRBJ1-1; TRBD1 is a possible D gene (5 bases). V dropped 2 bases and J dropped 1 base, with 8 bases sitting between them. This CDR3 has 14 residues. The germline V gene has CDR1 LNHDA and CDR2 SQIVND (reference sequence). CDR3 DNA sequence: TGTGCCAGTAGTATACGACAGAGGAACACTGAAGCTTTCTTT. Translation gives CASSIRQRNTEAFF.

This clonotype was recorded a few times. The V and J genes are TRBV4-1 and TRBJ2-3; 11 bases match TRBD1. CDR1 is MGHRA and CDR2 is YSYEKL in the germline V gene. The CDR3 consists of 18 residues. V gave up 0 bases and J gave up 3 bases; unmatched junction bases: 8. The CDR3 sequence: CASSQERDRGGETDTQYF. CDR3 nucleotides: TGCGCCAGCAGCCAAGAGCGGGACAGGGGGGGGGAGACAGATACGCAGTATTTT.

In this sample, this clonotype turned up once. CDR3 loop: CASSLGSRQGARTEAFF. CDR3 in DNA: TGTGCCAGCAGCTTGGGGTCGAGACAGGGGGCGCGCACTGAAGCTTTCTTT. The chain has TRBV5-4 and TRBJ1-1, with 10 bases aligning to TRBD1. Losses at the gene ends were 0 bases for V and 4 bases for J; bases not matched to a gene: 9. CDR3 length: 17 residues. CDR1 is SGHNT, CDR2 YYREEE, per germline (reference sequence).

The rearrangement links TRBV4-3 to TRBJ1-1; TRBD1 agrees at 9 bases. Germline CDR1 and CDR2: LGHNA and YSLEER. CDR3 length: 16 amino acids. The trim removed 2 bases at V and 4 bases at J, leaving 8 bases unmatched. CDR3 amino acids: CASSQTPGQGATEAFF. The DNA of the CDR3 is TGCGCCAGCAGCCAAACTCCGGGACAGGGTGCCACTGAAGCTTTCTTT.

This clonotype came up a few times. The chain employs TRBV7-4 and TRBJ2-1; D uncertain. Germline V CDR1 and CDR2: SGHVT, SQSDAQ. The V and J ends lost 5 bases and 5 bases respectively, with 1 base between them. The CDR3 has 10 amino acids. The CDR3 coding sequence is TGTGCCAGCAGCCACAATGAGCAGTTCTTC. Protein sequence: CASSHNEQFF.

The chain joins TRBV6-6 to TRBJ2-7, with 8 bases lining up with TRBD2. The CDR3 is 14 residues long. The junction had 4 bases not matched to a gene; V was cut back by 2 bases and J by 4 bases. CDR1 is MNHNY, CDR2 SVGAGI, per germline (reference sequence). The CDR3 sequence is CASSYAGGSYEQYF. The CDR3 nucleotides read TGTGCCAGCAGTTACGCGGGAGGTTCTTACGAGCAGTACTTC.

The V call is TRBV6-1, the J call TRBJ1-1; a possible D gene is TRBD1 (6 bases). CDR3 size: 17 residues. The germline V gene encodes CDR1 MNHNS and CDR2 SASEGT. Deletions cut 5 bases from V and 1 base from J, with 20 bases between. CDR3 nucleotide sequence: TGTGCCAGCAGTTCACCCGTAAATTGGGGGGCGAACACTGAAGCTTTCTTT. Translation: CASSSPVNWGANTEAFF.

Concerning this clonotype: This may be a read error: a much more frequent sequence differs by one nucleotide. The chain is built from TRBV7-8 and TRBJ2-7; no reliable D call. Germline-derived CDR1 and CDR2 are SGHVS and FQNEAQ. The V gene lost 3 bases and the J gene lost 4 bases, with 7 bases spanning the gap. The CDR3 has 12 amino acids. The CDR3 nucleotides read TGTGCCAGCAGCTTTTCGGGTTACGAGCAGTACTTC. This codes for CASSFSGYEQYF.

This clonotype appeared once. The chain recombines TRBV5-5 with TRBJ2-3; perhaps TRBD2 as D (6 bases). Germline loops: CDR1 SGHKS, CDR2 YYEKEE (reference sequence). CDR3 length: 16 amino acids. V lost 4 bases to trimming and J lost 0 bases, with 15 bases between them. The CDR3 sequence: CASSPSWRASTDTQYF. The CDR3 DNA reads TGTGCCAGCAGCCCATCGTGGAGGGCTAGCACAGATACGCAGTATTTT.

This clonotype was counted a few times. The V call is TRBV7-8, the J call TRBJ2-1; a weak D match, TRBD2 (5 bases). V was cut by 6 bases and J by 13 bases, with 22 bases left in between. CDR1 SGHVS and CDR2 FQNEAQ come from the germline V gene. CDR3 length: 14 residues. CDR3 bases: TGTGCCAGCAGGGCAAGAGACGGACTTACAAGACAGTTCTTC. It specifies CASRARDGLTRQFF.

The CDR3 DNA follows: TGTGCCAGCAGTTCTCCCAGGGCGGCGGATGAAAAACTGTTTTTT. This translates into CASSSPRAADEKLFF. The gene calls are TRBV27 and TRBJ1-4; TRBD1 is a possible D gene (5 bases). V lost 4 bases, J lost 6 bases, and 15 bases lay in between. Per germline, CDR1 MNHEY and CDR2 SMNVEV (reference sequence). The CDR3 runs to 15 residues.

This clonotype was detected only a few times. V is TRBV12-5 and J is TRBJ1-6, with 9 bases identical to TRBD1. The CDR3 is 16 amino acids. Per germline, CDR1 LGHNT and CDR2 FRNRAP. Losses at the gene ends were 3 bases for V and 4 bases for J; bases not matched to a gene: 4. CDR3 amino acids: CASGFWTGAYNSPLHF. The DNA for the CDR3 is TGTGCTAGTGGTTTCTGGACAGGGGCTTATAATTCACCCCTCCACTTT.

The chain links TRBV2 to TRBJ2-5; possibly TRBD1 for D (5 bases). V gave up 3 bases and J gave up 5 bases, with 13 bases separating them. Germline V gene lookup returns CDR1 SNHLY and CDR2 FYNNEI. This CDR3 contains 14 residues. The CDR3 DNA sequence: TGTGCCAGCAGTGACTACCAGGGTGGGGAGACCCAGTACTTC. Translation: CASSDYQGGETQYF.

In its sample, this clonotype was seen a few times. CDR3 amino acids: CAAGRAGYNEQFF. The CDR3 bases are TGTGCCGCTGGGAGGGCAGGCTACAATGAGCAGTTCTTC. The J gene is TRBJ2-1, the V gene TRBV19, with 7 bases aligning to TRBD2. Germline V CDR1 and CDR2: LNHDA, SQIVND (reference sequence). The CDR3 length is 13 residues. Trimming at V came to 11 bases and at J to 3 bases, leaving 7 bases not matched to a gene.

V is TRBV6-2 or TRBV6-3 and J is TRBJ2-7; 7 bases fit TRBD1. J was trimmed by 5 bases and V by 6 bases; bases with no gene match: 7. Germline CDR1 MNHEY, CDR2 SVGEGT. The CDR3 spans 13 residues. DNA of the CDR3: TGTGCCAGCAGCTCACAGGGGAGCGACGAGCAGTACTTC. Amino acids: CASSSQGSDEQYF.

The chain recombines TRBV29-1 with TRBJ2-7; D remains unclear. V was trimmed by 3 bases and J by 5 bases, leaving 11 bases between them. In germline, CDR1 is SQVTM, CDR2 ANQGSEA. The CDR3 runs 12 residues. CDR3 protein: CSVDPGHDEQYF. The CDR3 DNA sequence: TGCAGCGTTGATCCCGGTCATGACGAGCAGTACTTC.

This clonotype was observed a handful of times. J is TRBJ2-6 and V is TRBV7-6; D gene uncertain. The CDR3 spans 18 residues. The ends were cut back, 3 bases at V and 4 bases at J, with 19 bases in the middle. CDR1 is SGHVS, CDR2 FNYEAQ, per germline. This CDR3 is CASSFTTLANDGANVLTF. CDR3 coding DNA: TGTGCCAGCAGCTTTACGACTTTAGCAAATGACGGGGCCAACGTCCTGACTTTC.

There are a few counts of this clonotype. This chain joins TRBV20-1 and TRBJ2-1; TRBD2 matches at 8 bases. CDR1 and CDR2 from the germline V gene are DFQATT and SNEGSKA (reference sequence). This CDR3 region has 14 residues. V shed 5 bases and J 0 bases; nucleotides not matched to a gene: 3. The CDR3 loop reads CSAQAGVSYNEQFF. The CDR3 DNA follows: TGCAGTGCTCAAGCGGGAGTCTCCTACAATGAGCAGTTCTTC.

This clonotype was counted between two and nine times. CDR3 DNA: TGTGCCAGCAGCTCTCAGGGACAGGGCTATGGCTACACCTTC. It codes for CASSSQGQGYGYTF. This chain connects TRBV7-2 to TRBJ1-2; 9 bases align to TRBD1. The V gene's germline CDR1 is SGHTA and CDR2 FQGNSA. The CDR3 runs to 14 residues. V lost 4 bases and J lost 4; bases outside the gene matches: 4.

The sample holds many counts of this clonotype. V is TRBV4-2 and J is TRBJ2-7; TRBD2 aligns across 13 bases. This CDR3 comprises 15 residues. Losses at the gene ends were 0 bases for V and 10 bases for J; bases not matched to a gene: 6. Germline V gives CDR1 LGHNA, CDR2 YNFKEQ. CDR3 amino acids: CASSQDRTSGRGQYF. The CDR3 nucleotides are TGTGCCAGCAGCCAAGATCGGACTAGCGGGAGAGGACAGTACTTC.